This T cell receptor beta chain came from a study of cytomegalovirus exposure and HLA in healthy donors. Use of 60 Vbeta and 13 Jbeta primers characterized the PCR. The method was immunoSEQ multiplex PCR; TCRdb's version includes in-frame clones alone and lacks a portion of them. The sample contains approximately 150,000 clones, approximately 85% of which appear only once. Sequenced input: PBMCs. The sequence was collected from a man between 50 and 59 years old in good health and CMV-seropositive.

CDR3 region: CASSSSRSSYEQYF. CDR3 DNA sequence: TGCGCCAGCAGTTCGTCGCGGAGCTCCTACGAGCAGTACTTC. The rearrangement links TRBV5-1 to TRBJ2-7; D unclear. Trimming stripped 5 bases from V and 0 bases from J, with 12 bases between. CDR3 size: 14 residues. CDR1 and CDR2 from the germline V gene are SGHRS and YFSETQ.